The sequence of this TCR beta chain was determined in a study of blood T cell repertoires in COVID-19. Study-level background: Sites across the United States, Italy and Spain contributed samples from acute and convalescent COVID-19. T cells, B-cell-depleted T cells, or PBMCs supplied cDNA or gDNA.

TCRdb's copy holds only in-frame clones and misses some; the assay was immunoSEQ multiplex PCR. Among over 400,000 clones, less than 90% were seen once, and the ten largest hold roughly 8%. The V end was cut by 5 bases, the J end by 4 bases, with 8 bases between. CDR1 and CDR2 from the germline V gene are PRHDT and FYEKMQ (reference sequence). This CDR3 is built from 12 residues. Followed over time, Seattle patients had been enrolled while infection was active. Sequenced: peripheral blood. The chain couples TRBV13 to TRBJ1-1; D is unclear. This sequence originates from a woman aged 50 to 65 with COVID-19, enrolled during active disease. CDR3 in DNA: TGTGCCAGCAGCGGCGGGTTCACTGAAGCTTTCTTT. Its protein product is CASSGGFTEAFF.